The 7 T cell receptor beta chains in this list originate from one sample, sequenced in a study of regulatory T cells in long-lasting Graves disease. Building the TCR beta libraries relied on iRepertoire HTBI primers, and CDR3 regions underwent Arm-PCR. A single record per CDR3 protein comes from TCRdb applying MiXCR to the multiplex PCR reads. This sample yields about 450,000 distinct CDR3 sequences, of which roughly 15% are seen a single time; around a sixth belongs to the top ten. The time point denotes: newly diagnosed GD, antithyroid drugs for less than 3 months. The TCR library was made from RNA extracted from PBMCs. These data were likewise used in another study, on T cells in Graves' hyperthyroidism and ophthalmopathy.

This sample comprised peripheral blood mononuclear cells (PBMCs), obtained at new diagnosis, from a patient treated with antithyroid drugs. These TCRs come from a woman aged 45-59 years with Graves disease.

V and J are TRBV7-9 and TRBJ2-7; D ambiguous. The germline V gene has CDR1 SEHNR and CDR2 FQNEAQ (reference sequence). The CDR3 length is 18 residues. The V end lost 0 bases, the J end lost 3 bases, and 21 bases lay between the germline ends. The CDR3 spells CASSLAGEAQSSGYEQYF. In DNA form, the CDR3 reads TGTGCCAGCAGCTTAGCTGGTGAGGCCCAGTCATCGGGCTACGAGCAGTACTTC.

This chain links TRBV10-3 with TRBJ2-1; D is unresolved. Germline V gene lookup returns CDR1 ENHRY and CDR2 SYGVKD. Trimming removed 5 bases at V and 2 bases at J, with 7 bases between. There are 13 residues in the CDR3. DNA for the CDR3: TGTGCCATCAGTAGCGATCCCTACAATGAGCAGTTCTTC. As protein: CAISSDPYNEQFF.

This clonotype occurred a few times. V gene TRBV28 combines with J gene TRBJ2-3; D is ambiguous. The germline gives CDR1 MDHEN, CDR2 SYDVKM. This CDR3 spans 13 amino acids. This CDR3 reads CASLHFDTDTQYF. The DNA of the CDR3 is TGTGCTAGCCTGCATTTCGACACAGATACGCAGTATTTT.

This rearrangement joins TRBV18 to TRBJ2-5; TRBD1 might be the D (6 bases). V was shortened by 3 bases and J by 5 bases, with 13 bases between the two germline ends. From germline, CDR1 is KGHSH and CDR2 LQKENI. The CDR3 has 14 amino acids. The CDR3 protein is CASSPGQFSETQYF. The CDR3 DNA reads TGTGCCAGCTCACCCGGACAGTTTTCGGAGACCCAGTACTTC.

Points on this clonotype: A far larger clone is off by one base, so a read error is likely. J is TRBJ2-7 and V is TRBV7-2; the match to TRBD1 covers 7 bases. V lost 10 bases, J lost 1 base, and 7 bases stayed unmatched. The CDR3 contains 13 residues. CDR1 and CDR2 from the germline V gene are SGHTA and FQGNSA. The CDR3 sequence: CANRRGQSYEQYF. DNA for the CDR3: TGTGCCAACAGACGGGGACAGTCCTACGAGCAGTACTTC.

The V gene is TRBV28, the J gene TRBJ1-2; 9 bases fit TRBD1. CDR1 and CDR2 from the germline V gene are MDHEN and SYDVKM. The V gene end was trimmed by 5 bases and the J gene end by 6 bases; junction bases not matched to a gene: 4. The CDR3 length is 13 residues. The CDR3 sequence: CASSTGTGHGYTF. In DNA, the CDR3 is TGTGCCAGCAGTACCGGGACAGGGCATGGCTACACCTTC.

The table lists this clonotype with a few counts. The V call is TRBV5-1, the J call TRBJ2-1; 8 nucleotides line up with TRBD1. The CDR3 loop spans 15 amino acids. V shed 2 bases, J shed 9 bases, and the junction held 10 bases outside the gene matches. CDR1 and CDR2 (germline): SGHRS, YFSETQ. This CDR3 reads CASSLPQGVFVEQFF. The CDR3 DNA reads TGCGCCAGCAGCTTACCACAGGGGGTCTTTGTTGAGCAGTTCTTC. The full variable domain, completed using reference TRBV5-1 and TRBJ2-1, is KAGVTQTPRYLIKTRGQQVTLSCSPISGHRSVSWYQQTPGQGLQFLFEYFSETQRNKGNFPGRFSGRQFSNSRSEMNVSTLELGDSALYLCASSLPQGVFVEQFFGPGTRLTVL.